This T cell receptor (beta chain) was sequenced in a study of blood T cell repertoires in COVID-19. Across the study: Nucleic acid was either cDNA or gDNA, and it came from T cells, B-cell-depleted T cells, or PBMCs.

Trimming removed 7 bases at V and 5 bases at J, with 20 bases between. The CDR3 contains 15 residues. Germline CDR1 is LNHDA and CDR2 is SQIVND (reference sequence). Study processing details: Amplification from reference gene primers served as the basis for estimated nucleated cell counts. Here immunoSEQ multiplex PCR was the method, and the copy in TCRdb shows in-frame clones only, minus some. V and J calls and clone size follow that table, whereas D and trimming were derived from the DNA. The top ten clones hold less than 15% of a sample with more than 110,000 clones, around three quarters of them seen once. There are a few counts of this clone.

The J gene is TRBJ1-1, the V gene TRBV19, with D possibly being TRBD1 (5 bases). The receptor was isolated from a man older than 75 with acute or convalescent COVID-19. Sequencing used peripheral blood. The CDR3 sequence: CASTPSGQGQTEAFF. In DNA, the CDR3 is TGTGCCAGTACCCCCTCCGGGCAGGGTCAGACTGAAGCTTTCTTT.